Shown below are 23 T cell receptor beta chains from a single sample sequenced in a study of beta chain features in type 1 diabetes. Every bit of the isolated RNA underwent reverse transcription, so sequencing read expressed TCRB transcripts. Using immunoSEQ multiplex PCR, the repertoire was profiled, and TCRdb retains in-frame clones only, with some absent. The sample holds around 250,000 clones, 27% seen once. The sequencing sample was made of central memory CD4+ T cells from blood. Receptors were obtained from a man aged 25 to 40 in good health.

With regard to this clone: The sample carries other DNA sequences with the same CDR3. The chain is built from TRBV28 and TRBJ2-7; the match to TRBD2 covers 7 bases. The V gene's germline CDR1 is MDHEN and CDR2 SYDVKM. V dropped 6 bases and J dropped 4; count of bases not matched to a gene: 3. The CDR3 covers 12 residues. The CDR3 loop is CASSPGGYEQYF. The CDR3 nucleotides are TGTGCCAGCAGCCCGGGGGGTTACGAGCAGTACTTC.

The chain carries TRBV29-1 and TRBJ2-3; D might be TRBD2 (5 bases). This CDR3 region has 14 residues. Trimming removed 6 bases at V and 2 bases at J, with 15 bases between. Germline CDR1 is SQVTM and CDR2 is ANQGSEA. The CDR3, as DNA: TGCAGCGTGAGAATGGCAGGACTCACAGATACGCAGTATTTT. Protein: CSVRMAGLTDTQYF.

This clone came up a few times. The rearrangement uses TRBV7-2 and TRBJ2-3; TRBD2 is a possible D gene (6 bases). The CDR3 sequence is 16 residues long. Germline assignment: CDR1 SGHTA and CDR2 FQGNSA. The V end was cut by 2 bases, the J end by 2 bases, with 14 bases between. The CDR3 nucleotides are TGTGCCAGCAGCTTAATCGGCGGGATACCCACAGATACGCAGTATTTT. It is translated as CASSLIGGIPTDTQYF.

This clone has a handful of counts. The chain employs TRBV25-1 and TRBJ1-6; D gene unclear. Looked up from germline, CDR1 is MGHDK and CDR2 is SYGVNS. The CDR3 runs 13 residues. V was clipped by 3 bases and J by 6 bases, with 6 bases between them. DNA for the CDR3: TGTGCCAGCAGTGACGGGCGTAATTCACCCCTCCACTTT. Protein product: CASSDGRNSPLHF.

The V gene is TRBV2, the J gene TRBJ1-1; no firm D call. This CDR3 has 15 amino acids. Germline lookup yields CDR1 SNHLY and CDR2 FYNNEI. V was shortened by 5 bases and J by 0 bases, with 13 bases between the two germline ends. The CDR3 here is CASSRSGLLNTEAFF. In DNA, the CDR3 is TGTGCCAGCAGTAGGTCGGGTCTCCTGAACACTGAAGCTTTCTTT.

The V gene is TRBV6-5, the J gene TRBJ2-2; D gene unclear. The CDR3 spans 13 residues. The V end lost 2 bases, the J end lost 5 bases, and 6 bases lay between the germline ends. Germline loops: CDR1 MNHEY, CDR2 SVGAGI. CDR3 DNA sequence: TGTGCCAGCAGTTACGAGTGGACCGGGGAGCTGTTTTTT. Translated, it gives CASSYEWTGELFF.

This clone has a handful of counts. The CDR3 region is CSGQDSLQETQYF. CDR3 DNA: TGCAGCGGCCAGGACAGCCTCCAAGAGACCCAGTACTTC. This chain links TRBV29-1 with TRBJ2-5; a possible D gene is TRBD1 (6 bases). Germline CDR1 is SQVTM and CDR2 is ANQGSEA. This CDR3 region has 13 residues. V was trimmed by 7 bases and J by 1 base, leaving 13 bases between them.

This clone was seen more than once but under ten times. This chain links TRBV28 with TRBJ1-1, with D possibly being TRBD1 (5 bases). The V and J ends lost 2 bases and 3 bases respectively, with 13 bases between them. This CDR3 region has 15 residues. Germline loops: CDR1 MDHEN, CDR2 SYDVKM. CDR3 bases: TGTGCCAGCAGTTTACTGGACAAATGGGACACTGAAGCTTTCTTT. Amino acids: CASSLLDKWDTEAFF.

The chain joins TRBV18 to TRBJ1-6; D not resolved. The CDR3 spans 15 residues. Trimming removed 0 bases from V and 0 bases from J, with 3 bases in between. CDR1 is KGHSH and CDR2 is LQKENI in the germline V gene. The CDR3 DNA sequence: TGTGCCAGCTCACCACCGAGCTCCTATAATTCACCCCTCCACTTT. Its protein is CASSPPSSYNSPLHF.

This rearrangement joins TRBV11-2 to TRBJ2-7; 13 positions match TRBD2. Germline assignment: CDR1 SGHAT and CDR2 FQNNGV. Trimming took 5 bases from V and 2 from J; bases not matched to a gene: 6. This CDR3 is built from 16 residues. This CDR3 is CASSGRLAGGPYEQYF. In DNA, the CDR3 is TGTGCCAGCAGCGGAAGACTAGCGGGAGGCCCCTACGAGCAGTACTTC.

The V and J genes are TRBV30 and TRBJ1-6; perhaps TRBD1 as D (5 bases). The CDR3 loop spans 14 amino acids. Germline CDR1 is GTSNPN and CDR2 is SVGIG (reference sequence). Trimming cost V 4 bases and J 9 bases, with 16 bases left between them. For the CDR3, the DNA is TGTGCCTGGACCATATCGGGGCGAGGTTCACCCCTCCACTTT. It yields the protein CAWTISGRGSPLHF. The full variable domain, in which reference TRBV30 and TRBJ1-6 provide the parts outside the CDR3, is SQTIHQWPATLVQPVGSPLSLECTVEGTSNPNLYWYRQAAGRGLQLLFYSVGIGQISSEVPQNLSASRPQDRQFILSSKKLLLSDSGFYLCAWTISGRGSPLHFGNGTRLTVT.

There are many counts of this clone. V is TRBV7-2 and J is TRBJ2-7, with 9 bases fitting TRBD2. CDR3 length: 13 residues. J was trimmed by 5 bases and V by 9 bases; bases with no gene match: 8. Germline assignment: CDR1 SGHTA and CDR2 FQGNSA. The CDR3 loop reads CASTNSGGNEQYF. DNA of the CDR3: TGTGCCAGTACAAATAGCGGGGGCAACGAGCAGTACTTC. Variable domain in full (rest from reference TRBV7-2 and TRBJ2-7): GAGVSQSPSNKVTEKGKDVELRCDPISGHTALYWYRQSLGQGLEFLIYFQGNSAPDKSGLPSDRFSAERTGGSVSTLTIQRTQQEDSAVYLCASTNSGGNEQYFGPGTRLTVT.

The V and J genes are TRBV30 and TRBJ1-1; D is unclear. The CDR3 runs to 12 residues. Trimming took 3 bases from V and 2 from J, leaving 7 bases between them. Germline V gene lookup returns CDR1 GTSNPN and CDR2 SVGIG (reference sequence). The CDR3 spells CAWSDLNTEAFF. Here the CDR3 DNA reads TGTGCCTGGAGCGATTTAAACACTGAAGCTTTCTTT.

CDR3 nucleotide sequence: TGTGCCAGCAGTTTCTCAGGGAATTATGGCTACACCTTC. It yields the protein CASSFSGNYGYTF. The chain couples TRBV5-4 to TRBJ1-2, with a possible D match to TRBD1 (5 bases). Germline-derived CDR1 and CDR2 are SGHNT and YYREEE (reference sequence). With 5 bases removed from V and 5 bases from J, the gap between germline ends came to 13 bases. This CDR3 region has 13 residues.

Notes on this clone: A much larger clone sits a single nucleotide away, making a read error possible. The chain uses TRBV29-1 and TRBJ2-1; a possible D gene is TRBD1 (6 bases). Germline CDR1 reads SQVTM; CDR2 reads ANQGSEA. There are 12 residues in the CDR3. The V end was cut by 5 bases, the J end by 9 bases, with 14 bases between. CDR3 protein: CSVRAGVAEQFF. CDR3 in DNA: TGCAGCGTTCGGGCAGGGGTAGCTGAGCAGTTCTTC.

This chain links TRBV5-6 with TRBJ2-7; D ambiguous. The CDR3 extends over 14 amino acids. The V end lost 1 base, the J end lost 5 bases, and 13 bases lay between the germline ends. CDR1 and CDR2 (germline): SGHDT, YYEEEE. The CDR3 DNA reads TGTGCCAGCAGCTTGTTAGGCCCTGGGGACGAGCAGTACTTC. Translated, it gives CASSLLGPGDEQYF.

V gene TRBV10-3 combines with J gene TRBJ2-3; D may correspond to TRBD1 or TRBD2 (5 bases each). CDR1 is ENHRY and CDR2 is SYGVKD in the germline V gene. The CDR3 is made up of 14 amino acids. V lost 6 bases and J lost 2, with 12 bases in between. CDR3 in DNA: TGTGCCATCAGGCAGGGACGGGACACAGATACGCAGTATTTT. It is translated as CAIRQGRDTDTQYF.

This clone showed up just a few times. The sample carries other DNA sequences with the same CDR3. This chain uses TRBV4-3 with TRBJ2-6, with D hard to call. Trimming removed 0 bases at V and 1 base at J, with 1 base between. CDR1 is LGHNA and CDR2 is YSLEER in the germline V gene. The CDR3 is 14 amino acids. The CDR3 sequence: CASSQESGANVLTF. DNA for the CDR3: TGCGCCAGCAGCCAAGAGTCTGGGGCCAACGTCCTGACTTTC.

A few counts support this clone. The rearrangement uses TRBV9 and TRBJ2-3; 8 positions agree with TRBD1. In germline, CDR1 is SGDLS, CDR2 YYNGEE. With V trimmed by 3 bases and J by 3 bases, 3 bases remained unmatched. This CDR3 spans 14 amino acids. The CDR3 bases are TGTGCCAGCAGCGCTGGACAGGGAACAGATACGCAGTATTTT. This encodes CASSAGQGTDTQYF.

This clone has just a few counts. The chain links TRBV30 to TRBJ2-1, with 10 bases aligning to TRBD2. V trimming: 0 bases; J trimming: 7 bases; junction bases outside the gene matches: 3. Germline CDR1 reads GTSNPN; CDR2 reads SVGIG (reference sequence). The CDR3 extends over 14 amino acids. CDR3 region: CAWSVMTSGNEQFF. The CDR3 DNA reads TGTGCCTGGAGTGTGATGACTAGCGGGAATGAGCAGTTCTTC.

This sequence joins TRBV5-1 and TRBJ2-3; the match to TRBD2 covers 12 bases. Trimming took 0 bases from V and 7 from J; bases not matched to a gene: 9. The CDR3 runs 17 residues. Germline V gene lookup returns CDR1 SGHRS and CDR2 YFSETQ. The CDR3 coding sequence is TGCGCCAGCAGCTTGGGGTCTAGCGGGAGGGCCCACAATACGCAGTATTTT. It is translated as CASSLGSSGRAHNTQYF.

V is TRBV23-1 and J is TRBJ2-5, with D unresolved. TRBV23-1 is labeled an ORF, and its function is uncertain. The V end was cut by 6 bases, the J end by 5 bases, with 16 bases between. The CDR3 is made up of 14 amino acids. The CDR3 loop is CASRGPRQQETQYF. CDR3 bases: TGCGCCAGCAGAGGACCGAGGCAGCAGGAGACCCAGTACTTC.

The chain recombines TRBV28 with TRBJ1-2; no clear D gene. This CDR3 spans 13 amino acids. V lost 1 base to trimming and J lost 2 bases, with 5 bases between them. Germline CDR1 reads MDHEN; CDR2 reads SYDVKM. CDR3 nucleotide sequence: TGTGCCAGCAGTTTATCGGTGAACTATGGCTACACCTTC. Translation: CASSLSVNYGYTF.